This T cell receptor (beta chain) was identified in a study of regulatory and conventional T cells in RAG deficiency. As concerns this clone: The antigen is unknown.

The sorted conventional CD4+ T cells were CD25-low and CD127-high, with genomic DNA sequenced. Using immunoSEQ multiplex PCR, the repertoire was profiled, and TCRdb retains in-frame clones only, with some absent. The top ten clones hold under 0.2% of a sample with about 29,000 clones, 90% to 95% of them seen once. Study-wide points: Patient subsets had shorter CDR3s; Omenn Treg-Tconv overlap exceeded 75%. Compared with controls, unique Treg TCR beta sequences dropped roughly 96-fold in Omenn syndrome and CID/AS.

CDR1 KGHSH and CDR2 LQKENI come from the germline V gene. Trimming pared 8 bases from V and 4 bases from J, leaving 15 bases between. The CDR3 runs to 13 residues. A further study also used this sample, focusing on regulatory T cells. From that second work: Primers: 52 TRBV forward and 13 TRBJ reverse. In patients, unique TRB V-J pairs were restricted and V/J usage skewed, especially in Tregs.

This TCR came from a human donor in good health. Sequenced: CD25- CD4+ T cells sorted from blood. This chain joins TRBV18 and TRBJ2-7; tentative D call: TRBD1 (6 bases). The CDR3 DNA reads TGTGCCAGCCTTGAAGCCAGGGGATACGAGCAGTACTTC. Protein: CASLEARGYEQYF.